The 27 T cell receptor beta chains below all came from one sample that was sequenced in a study of blood T cell repertoires in COVID-19. The assay was immunoSEQ multiplex PCR, and TCRdb's table has in-frame clones only and misses some. The sample gives under 150,000 clones, roughly 90% of which show up once; approximately 8% is in the top ten. Material: peripheral blood. The receptors here all came from a man aged 50 to 60 with acute or convalescent COVID-19.

The table lists this clone with a count of one. The CDR3, as DNA: TGTGCCAGCAGCGTAGTGGGGGGGGACGAGACCCAGTACTTC. This translates into CASSVVGGDETQYF. The rearrangement links TRBV9 to TRBJ2-5, with 7 bases identical to TRBD2. Trimming took 0 bases from V and 5 from J; bases not matched to a gene: 4. The length of the CDR3 is 14 residues. Germline CDR1 SGDLS, CDR2 YYNGEE.

This rearrangement joins TRBV5-1 to TRBJ2-5; D is undetermined. Germline V gives CDR1 SGHRS, CDR2 YFSETQ. Between the trimmed V and J ends, which lost 0 bases and 5 bases, there was a span of 5 bases. This CDR3 contains 12 residues. DNA for the CDR3: TGCGCCAGCAGCTTGGTTTCGGAGACCCAGTACTTC. This gives the protein CASSLVSETQYF.

The chain recombines TRBV3-1 (or the pseudogene TRBV3-2) with TRBJ2-1; no clear D gene. V lost 0 bases and J 5 bases, leaving 8 bases between the germline ends. The CDR3 is 14 amino acids. Germline-derived CDR1 and CDR2 are LGHDT and YNNKEL (reference sequence). Here the CDR3 reads CASSQDRSNNEQFF. As DNA, the CDR3 is TGTGCCAGCAGCCAAGATCGGAGCAACAATGAGCAGTTCTTC.

V is TRBV5-1 and J is TRBJ1-2, with D possibly being TRBD1 (6 bases). The CDR3 totals 20 residues. Germline-derived CDR1 and CDR2 are SGHRS and YFSETQ. The V and J ends lost 0 bases and 6 bases respectively, with 30 bases between them. CDR3 in amino acids: CASSLAPTLISVQGMDGYTF. The CDR3 DNA reads as TGCGCCAGCAGCTTGGCCCCTACCCTAATCTCCGTACAGGGAATGGATGGCTACACCTTC.

The genes are TRBV30 and TRBJ2-3; 10 bases fit TRBD2. Germline values: CDR1 GTSNPN, CDR2 SVGIG (reference sequence). Trimming at V came to 2 bases and at J to 5 bases, leaving 10 bases not matched to a gene. This CDR3 spans 16 amino acids. The CDR3 region is CAWSPGLAAQGDTQYF. CDR3 DNA sequence: TGTGCCTGGAGTCCCGGACTAGCGGCGCAAGGAGATACGCAGTATTTT. Full variable domain (remainder filled in from reference TRBV30 and TRBJ2-3): SQTIHQWPATLVQPVGSPLSLECTVEGTSNPNLYWYRQAAGRGLQLLFYSVGIGQISSEVPQNLSASRPQDRQFILSSKKLLLSDSGFYLCAWSPGLAAQGDTQYFGPGTRLTVL.

The J gene is TRBJ2-2, the V gene TRBV13; 10 bases agree with TRBD2. V shed 1 base, J shed 4 bases, and the junction held 3 bases outside the gene matches. CDR1 PRHDT and CDR2 FYEKMQ come from the germline V gene (reference sequence). The CDR3 sequence is 16 residues long. CDR3 sequence: CASSLARTSGTGELFF. CDR3 nucleotides: TGTGCCAGCAGCTTAGCCCGGACTAGCGGCACCGGGGAGCTGTTTTTT.

J is TRBJ2-7 and V is TRBV5-4, with TRBD2 as a possible D gene (5 bases). This CDR3 contains 15 residues. V lost 2 bases to trimming and J lost 0 bases, with 12 bases between them. Germline CDR1 and CDR2: SGHNT and YYREEE (reference sequence). The CDR3 coding sequence is TGTGCCAGCAGCTTTGAGGGAATGGGCTCCTACGAGCAGTACTTC. Its translation: CASSFEGMGSYEQYF.

This chain uses TRBV21-1 with TRBJ2-4; the table names TRBD1, a call not compared with the DNA. TRBV21-1 is tagged as a pseudogene. The CDR3 runs to 18 residues. The CDR3 region is CASSKVGDRGRGENIQYF. The CDR3 DNA follows: TGTGCCAGCAGCAAAGTTGGGGACAGGGGGCGCGGGGAAAACATTCAGTACTTC.

V usage is TRBV21-1 and J usage is TRBJ2-5; TRBD1 reflects the table's D call only, with no check against the DNA. TRBV21-1 is listed as a pseudogene. The CDR3 is 15 residues long. The CDR3 DNA reads TGTGCCAGCAGCATTGGCCAGGGGATCAGAAAGACCCAGTACTTC. It specifies CASSIGQGIRKTQYF.

The genes are TRBV6-9 and TRBJ1-2; 7 nucleotides line up with TRBD1. The CDR3 sequence is 13 residues long. V shed 4 bases, J shed 3 bases, and the junction held 2 bases outside the gene matches. Germline V gene data show CDR1 as MNHGY and CDR2 as SVAAGI. CDR3 residues: CASSLGGDYGYTF. CDR3 nucleotide sequence: TGTGCCAGCAGTTTAGGGGGCGACTATGGCTACACCTTC.

The rearrangement uses TRBV5-1 and TRBJ2-6; TRBD1 might be the D (6 bases). Trimming removed 10 bases from V and 0 bases from J, with 14 bases in between. The CDR3 totals 15 residues. The germline V gene encodes CDR1 SGHRS and CDR2 YFSETQ. CDR3 DNA: TGCGCCTCGAGGACAGCGAGCTCTGGGGCCAACGTCCTGACTTTC. This sequence encodes CASRTASSGANVLTF.

This rearrangement joins TRBV7-9 to TRBJ1-1; D is unclear. This CDR3 is built from 11 residues. V lost 5 bases, J lost 3 bases, and 4 bases lay in between. The germline V gene encodes CDR1 SEHNR and CDR2 FQNEAQ (reference sequence). The CDR3 loop reads CASSTHTEAFF. The CDR3, as DNA: TGTGCCAGCAGCACTCACACTGAAGCTTTCTTT. The whole variable domain, filled in from reference TRBV7-9 and TRBJ1-1, reads DTGVSQNPRHKITKRGQNVTFRCDPISEHNRLYWYRQTLGQGPEFLTYFQNEAQLEKSRLLSDRFSAERPKGSFSTLEIQRTEQGDSAMYLCASSTHTEAFFGQGTRLTVV.

The chain combines TRBV11-2 with TRBJ2-3; D is possibly TRBD2 (5 bases). The CDR3 consists of 12 residues. Trimming took 5 bases from V and 4 from J, leaving 7 bases between them. The germline gives CDR1 SGHAT, CDR2 FQNNGV. CDR3 in amino acids: CASSRDSDTQYF. The CDR3 DNA follows: TGTGCCAGCAGCCGGGATTCAGATACGCAGTATTTT.

The chain recombines TRBV2 with TRBJ2-3, with TRBD1 as a possible D gene (6 bases). CDR3 length: 15 amino acids. CDR1 and CDR2 (germline): SNHLY, FYNNEI. Trimming cost V 6 bases and J 2 bases, with 15 bases left between them. CDR3 DNA sequence: TGTGCCAGCAGAATTAGTAGGGGGACCACAGATACGCAGTATTTT. This sequence encodes CASRISRGTTDTQYF.

The chain couples TRBV19 to TRBJ2-5, with TRBD1 matching 10 bases. CDR1 LNHDA and CDR2 SQIVND come from the germline V gene (reference sequence). This CDR3 region has 15 residues. The J segment lost 4 bases and the V segment lost 1 base, leaving 3 bases of the junction unmatched. Here the CDR3 DNA reads TGTGCCAGTAGTATAGGTAGGACAGGGGGAGAGACCCAGTACTTC. This encodes CASSIGRTGGETQYF.

V and J are TRBV7-2 and TRBJ2-7; TRBD2 aligns across 9 bases. Germline V lookup: CDR1 SGHTA, CDR2 FQGNSA. The CDR3 length is 14 residues. The V gene end was trimmed by 4 bases and the J gene end by 6 bases; junction bases not matched to a gene: 7. Here the CDR3 reads CASSSSGIALEQYF. The CDR3, as DNA: TGTGCCAGCAGCTCTAGCGGGATTGCCCTCGAGCAGTACTTC.

This chain joins TRBV4-2 and TRBJ1-5; D perhaps matches TRBD1 (5 bases). CDR1 is LGHNA, CDR2 YNFKEQ, per germline. The CDR3 runs 14 residues. Trimming stripped 1 base from V and 5 bases from J, with 9 bases between. CDR3 sequence reads: CASSQVGGDQPQHF. CDR3 in DNA: TGTGCCAGCAGCCAAGTGGGGGGGGATCAGCCCCAGCATTTT.

The rearrangement links TRBV6-6 to TRBJ1-3, with a possible D match to TRBD1 (6 bases). Trimming removed 2 bases at V and 1 base at J, with 9 bases between. This CDR3 region has 15 residues. Germline loops: CDR1 MNHNY, CDR2 SVGAGI (reference sequence). CDR3 coding DNA: TGTGCCAGCAGTTACGGGGACACTTCTGGAAACACCATATATTTT. The encoded protein is CASSYGDTSGNTIYF.

This chain joins TRBV7-2 and TRBJ2-1, with 8 bases identical to TRBD2. After removal of 1 base from V and 9 bases from J, the junction contained 5 bases not matched to a gene. The V gene's germline CDR1 is SGHTA and CDR2 FQGNSA. The CDR3 extends over 14 amino acids. The CDR3 DNA follows: TGTGCCAGCAGCTTAGGAGCGGGAGCTACTGAGCAGTTCTTC. Translating gives CASSLGAGATEQFF.

The chain joins TRBV25-1 to TRBJ2-3, with 7 bases matching TRBD2. Looked up from germline, CDR1 is MGHDK and CDR2 is SYGVNS. This CDR3 comprises 15 residues. The V segment lost 4 bases and the J segment 2 bases; nucleotides outside the gene matches: 6. The CDR3 is CASSATSVATDTQYF. The CDR3 region has the DNA TGTGCCAGCAGTGCCACTAGCGTTGCCACAGATACGCAGTATTTT.

The chain recombines TRBV5-8 with TRBJ2-7; D might be TRBD1 (6 bases). Germline values: CDR1 SGHTS, CDR2 YDEGEE. V shed 0 bases and J shed 0 bases, with 10 bases lying between them. The CDR3 has 15 residues. The CDR3 region is CASSLEQGLSYEQYF. The CDR3 DNA reads as TGTGCCAGCAGCTTGGAACAGGGCCTCTCCTACGAGCAGTACTTC.

The chain has TRBV11-2 and TRBJ2-5; the match to TRBD1 covers 7 bases. This CDR3 is built from 14 residues. CDR1 is SGHAT and CDR2 is FQNNGV in the germline V gene. The J segment lost 1 base and the V segment lost 6 bases, leaving 5 bases of the junction unmatched. The CDR3 bases are TGTGCCAGCAGTCCGACAGGGCTCCAAGAGACCCAGTACTTC. It is translated as CASSPTGLQETQYF.

This clone came up once. The chain couples TRBV18 to TRBJ1-2; D is unclear. The CDR3 runs to 13 residues. The V end lost 0 bases, the J end lost 6 bases, and 8 bases lay between the germline ends. The germline CDR1 and CDR2 sequences are KGHSH and LQKENI. The CDR3 region is CASSPPGGNGYTF. CDR3 DNA: TGTGCCAGCTCACCACCGGGAGGGAATGGCTACACCTTC.

The chain employs TRBV5-1 and TRBJ1-1; the D gene is possibly TRBD1 (5 bases). Trimming cost V 1 base and J 8 bases, with 15 bases left between them. This CDR3 has 14 amino acids. In germline, CDR1 is SGHRS, CDR2 YFSETQ. The CDR3 nucleotides read TGCGCCAGCAGCTTGAGGCAGGGTGATAGGGAAGCTTTCTTT. It translates to CASSLRQGDREAFF.

J is TRBJ1-2 and V is TRBV10-3, with 7 bases aligning to TRBD1. Germline V gene lookup returns CDR1 ENHRY and CDR2 SYGVKD. V shed 4 bases and J 7 bases; nucleotides not matched to a gene: 3. The CDR3 consists of 12 residues. Here the CDR3 DNA reads TGTGCCATCAGTGGCACAGGGGTTGGCTACACCTTC. Its translation is CAISGTGVGYTF.

The chain recombines TRBV5-6 with TRBJ1-2, with TRBD1 matching over 11 bases. Unmatched junction bases numbered 4, after V lost 5 bases and J lost 7 bases. The CDR3 consists of 13 residues. Germline lookup yields CDR1 SGHDT and CDR2 YYEEEE. The chain's CDR3 is CASRAGTGGGYTF. CDR3 in DNA: TGTGCCAGCAGAGCCGGGACAGGGGGTGGCTACACCTTC. Together with reference TRBV5-6 and TRBJ1-2, the CDR3 gives the full variable domain: DAGVTQSPTHLIKTRGQQVTLRCSPKSGHDTVSWYQQALGQGPQFIFQYYEEEERQRGNFPDRFSGHQFPNYSSELNVNALLLGDSALYLCASRAGTGGGYTFGSGTRLTVV.

The chain uses TRBV5-8 and TRBJ2-7; weak D call: TRBD2 (6 bases). This CDR3 region has 14 residues. The germline gives CDR1 SGHTS, CDR2 YDEGEE. The V end lost 6 bases, the J end lost 4 bases, and 17 bases lay between the germline ends. The CDR3 here is CASTGRTGVYEQYF. In DNA, the CDR3 is TGTGCCAGCACAGGGAGGACGGGGGTGTACGAGCAGTACTTC.